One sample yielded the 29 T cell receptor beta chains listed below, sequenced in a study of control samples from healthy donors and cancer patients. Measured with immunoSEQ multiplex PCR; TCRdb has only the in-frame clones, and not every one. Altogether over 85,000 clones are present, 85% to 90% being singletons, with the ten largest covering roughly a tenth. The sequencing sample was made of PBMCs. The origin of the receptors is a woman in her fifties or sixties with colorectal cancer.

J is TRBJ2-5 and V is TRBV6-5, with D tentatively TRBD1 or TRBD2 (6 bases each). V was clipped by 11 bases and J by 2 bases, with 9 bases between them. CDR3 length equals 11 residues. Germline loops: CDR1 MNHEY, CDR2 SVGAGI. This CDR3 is CAVGGQETQYF. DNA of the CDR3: TGTGCCGTAGGGGGGCAAGAGACCCAGTACTTC.

CDR3 region: CASSLDHSGLNEKLFF. Here the CDR3 DNA reads TGTGCCAGCAGCCTAGACCATTCTGGACTTAATGAAAAACTGTTTTTT. The chain carries TRBV11-1 and TRBJ1-4; D is unclear. The CDR3 consists of 16 residues. Trimming cost V 5 bases and J 4 bases, with 17 bases left between them. Germline V CDR1 and CDR2: SGHAT, FQDESV (reference sequence).

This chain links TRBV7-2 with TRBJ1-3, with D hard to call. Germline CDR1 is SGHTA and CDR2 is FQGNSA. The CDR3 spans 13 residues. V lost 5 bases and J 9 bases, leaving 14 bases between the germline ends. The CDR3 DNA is TGTGCCAGCAGCAGCACCCACCAGAGCACCATATATTTT. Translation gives CASSSTHQSTIYF.

Here the CDR3 DNA reads TGTGCCAGTGCAGGGGGCAATATCAATGAGCAGTTCTTC. Its protein is CASAGGNINEQFF. This chain connects TRBV7-3 to TRBJ2-1, with 8 bases lining up with TRBD1. Per germline, CDR1 SGHTA and CDR2 FQGTGA. The CDR3 is 13 residues long. The V segment lost 9 bases and the J segment 6 bases; nucleotides outside the gene matches: 7.

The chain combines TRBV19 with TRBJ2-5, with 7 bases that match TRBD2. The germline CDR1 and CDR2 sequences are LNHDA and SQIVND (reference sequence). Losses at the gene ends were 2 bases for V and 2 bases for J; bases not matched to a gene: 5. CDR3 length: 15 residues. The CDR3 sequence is CASSIYRRGQETQYF. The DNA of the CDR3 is TGTGCCAGTAGTATATATCGGCGGGGGCAAGAGACCCAGTACTTC.

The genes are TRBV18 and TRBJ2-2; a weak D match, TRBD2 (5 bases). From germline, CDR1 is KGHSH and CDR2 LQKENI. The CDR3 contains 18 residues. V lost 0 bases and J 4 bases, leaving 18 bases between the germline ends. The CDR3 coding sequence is TGTGCCAGCTCACCACCGGTCCAGAGGGTAATGGGCACCGGGGAGCTGTTTTTT. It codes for CASSPPVQRVMGTGELFF.

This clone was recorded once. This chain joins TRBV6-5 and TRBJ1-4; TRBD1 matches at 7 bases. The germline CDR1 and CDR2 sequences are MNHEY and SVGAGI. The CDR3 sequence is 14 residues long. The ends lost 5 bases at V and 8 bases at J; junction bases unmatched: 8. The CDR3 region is CASSPGGDQEKLFF. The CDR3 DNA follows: TGTGCCAGCAGTCCAGGGGGGGACCAAGAAAAACTGTTTTTT.

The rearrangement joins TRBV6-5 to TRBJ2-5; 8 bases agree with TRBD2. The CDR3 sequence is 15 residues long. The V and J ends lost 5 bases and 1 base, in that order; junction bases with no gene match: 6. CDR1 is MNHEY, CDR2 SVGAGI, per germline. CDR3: CASSQLAGSQETQYF. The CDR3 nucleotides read TGTGCCAGCAGTCAGTTAGCGGGGTCCCAAGAGACCCAGTACTTC.

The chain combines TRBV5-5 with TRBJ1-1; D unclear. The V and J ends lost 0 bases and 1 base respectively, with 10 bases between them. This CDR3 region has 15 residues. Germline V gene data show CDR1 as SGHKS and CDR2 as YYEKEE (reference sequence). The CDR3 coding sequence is TGTGCCAGCAGCTTGGCCTGGGGAGGGAACACTGAAGCTTTCTTT. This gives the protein CASSLAWGGNTEAFF. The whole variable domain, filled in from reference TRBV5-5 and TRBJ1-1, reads DAGVTQSPTHLIKTRGQQVTLRCSPISGHKSVSWYQQVLGQGPQFIFQYYEKEERGRGNFPDRFSARQFPNYSSELNVNALLLGDSALYLCASSLAWGGNTEAFFGQGTRLTVV.

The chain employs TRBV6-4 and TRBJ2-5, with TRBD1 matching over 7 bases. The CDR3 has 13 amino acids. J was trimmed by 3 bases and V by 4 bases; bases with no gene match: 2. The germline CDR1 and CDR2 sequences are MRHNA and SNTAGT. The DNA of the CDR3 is TGTGCCAGCAGTGGTCAGGGGGAAGAGACCCAGTACTTC. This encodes CASSGQGEETQYF.

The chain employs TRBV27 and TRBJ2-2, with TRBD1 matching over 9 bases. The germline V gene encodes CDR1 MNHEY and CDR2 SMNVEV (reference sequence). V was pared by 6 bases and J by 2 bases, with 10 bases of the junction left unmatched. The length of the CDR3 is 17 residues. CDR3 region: CASSSSWTGANTGELFF. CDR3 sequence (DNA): TGTGCCAGCAGCTCAAGTTGGACAGGGGCTAACACCGGGGAGCTGTTTTTT.

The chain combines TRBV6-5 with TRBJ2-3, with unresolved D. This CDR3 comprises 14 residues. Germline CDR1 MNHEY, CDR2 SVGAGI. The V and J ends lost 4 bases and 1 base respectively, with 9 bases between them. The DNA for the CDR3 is TGTGCCAGCAGTTTAGCTGCTCGCACAGATACGCAGTATTTT. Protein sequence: CASSLAARTDTQYF.

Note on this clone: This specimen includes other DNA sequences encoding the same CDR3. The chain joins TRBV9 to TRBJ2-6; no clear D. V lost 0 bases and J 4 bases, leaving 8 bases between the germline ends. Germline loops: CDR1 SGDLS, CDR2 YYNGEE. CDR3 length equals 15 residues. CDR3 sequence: CASSVEGSGANVLTF. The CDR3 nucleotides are TGTGCCAGCAGCGTAGAAGGCTCCGGGGCCAACGTCCTGACTTTC.

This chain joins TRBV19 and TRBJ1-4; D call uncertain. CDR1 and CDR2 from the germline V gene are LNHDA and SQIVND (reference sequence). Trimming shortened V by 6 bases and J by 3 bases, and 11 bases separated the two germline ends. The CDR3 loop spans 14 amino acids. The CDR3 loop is CASRATPANEKLFF. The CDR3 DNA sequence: TGTGCCAGTAGGGCGACACCGGCTAATGAAAAACTGTTTTTT.

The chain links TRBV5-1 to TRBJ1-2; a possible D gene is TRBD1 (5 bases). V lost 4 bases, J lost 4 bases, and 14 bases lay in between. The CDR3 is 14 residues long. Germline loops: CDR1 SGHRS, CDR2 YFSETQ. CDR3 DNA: TGCGCCAGCAGCGACCGGGACGGCACCTATGGCTACACCTTC. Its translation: CASSDRDGTYGYTF.

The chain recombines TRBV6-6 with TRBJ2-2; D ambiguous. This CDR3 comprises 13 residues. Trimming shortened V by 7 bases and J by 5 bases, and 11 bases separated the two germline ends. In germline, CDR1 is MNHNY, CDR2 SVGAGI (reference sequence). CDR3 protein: CASNPPRTGELFF. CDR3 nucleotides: TGTGCCAGCAATCCCCCACGAACCGGGGAGCTGTTTTTT.

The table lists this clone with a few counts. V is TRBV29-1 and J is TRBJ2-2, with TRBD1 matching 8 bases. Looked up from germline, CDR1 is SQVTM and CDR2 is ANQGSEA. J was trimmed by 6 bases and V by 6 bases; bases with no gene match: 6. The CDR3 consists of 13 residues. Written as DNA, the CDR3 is TGCAGCGTCCTTTTGACAGGGGCCGGGGAGCTGTTTTTT. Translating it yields CSVLLTGAGELFF.

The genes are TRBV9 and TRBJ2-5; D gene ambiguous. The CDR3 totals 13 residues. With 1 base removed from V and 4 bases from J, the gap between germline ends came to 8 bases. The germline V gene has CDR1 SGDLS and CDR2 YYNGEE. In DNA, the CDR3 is TGTGCCAGCAGCGTATGGGTGGGAGAGACCCAGTACTTC. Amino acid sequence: CASSVWVGETQYF.

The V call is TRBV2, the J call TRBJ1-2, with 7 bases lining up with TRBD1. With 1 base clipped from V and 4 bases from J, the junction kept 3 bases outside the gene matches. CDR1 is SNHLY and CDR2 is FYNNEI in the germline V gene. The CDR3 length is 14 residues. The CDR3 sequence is CASSEGGGVYGYTF. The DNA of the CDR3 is TGTGCCAGCAGTGAAGGAGGGGGCGTCTATGGCTACACCTTC.

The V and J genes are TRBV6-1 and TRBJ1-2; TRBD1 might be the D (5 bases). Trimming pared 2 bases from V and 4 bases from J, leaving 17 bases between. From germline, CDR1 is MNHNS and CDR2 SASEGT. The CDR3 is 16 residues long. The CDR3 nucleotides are TGTGCCAGCAGTGAACAGGTTTGGGAGGGGCGCTATGGCTACACCTTC. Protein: CASSEQVWEGRYGYTF.

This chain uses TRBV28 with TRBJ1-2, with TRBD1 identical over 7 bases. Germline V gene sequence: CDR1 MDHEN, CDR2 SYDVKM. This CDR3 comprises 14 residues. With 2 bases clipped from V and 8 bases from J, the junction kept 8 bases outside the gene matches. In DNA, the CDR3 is TGTGCCAGCAGTTTACTATCAGGGGGTAGGGGCTACACCTTC. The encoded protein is CASSLLSGGRGYTF.

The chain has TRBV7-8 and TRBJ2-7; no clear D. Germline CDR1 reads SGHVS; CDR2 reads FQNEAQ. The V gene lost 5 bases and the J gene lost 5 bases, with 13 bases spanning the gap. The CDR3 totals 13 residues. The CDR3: CASSPPGRDEQYV. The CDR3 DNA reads TGTGCCAGCAGCCCGCCAGGCCGGGACGAGCAGTACGTC.

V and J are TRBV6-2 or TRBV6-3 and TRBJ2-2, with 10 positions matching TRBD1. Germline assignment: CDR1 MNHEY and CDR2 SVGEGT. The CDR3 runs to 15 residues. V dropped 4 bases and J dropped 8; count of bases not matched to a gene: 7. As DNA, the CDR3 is TGTGCCAGCAGTTTACAGACAGGGGGCCAGGGGGAGCTGTTTTTT. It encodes CASSLQTGGQGELFF.

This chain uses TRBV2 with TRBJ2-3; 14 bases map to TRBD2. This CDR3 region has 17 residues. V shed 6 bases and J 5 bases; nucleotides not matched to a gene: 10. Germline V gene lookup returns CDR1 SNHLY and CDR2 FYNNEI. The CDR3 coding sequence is TGTGCCAGCAGGGGTCGACTAGCGGGGGGGCAGGGAGATACGCAGTATTTT. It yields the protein CASRGRLAGGQGDTQYF.

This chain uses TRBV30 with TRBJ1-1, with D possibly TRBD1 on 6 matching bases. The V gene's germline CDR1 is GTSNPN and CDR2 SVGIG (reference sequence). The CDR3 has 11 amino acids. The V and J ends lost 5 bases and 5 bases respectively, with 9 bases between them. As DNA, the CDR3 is TGTGCCTGGGACAGGAGGACTGAAGCTTTCTTT. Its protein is CAWDRRTEAFF.

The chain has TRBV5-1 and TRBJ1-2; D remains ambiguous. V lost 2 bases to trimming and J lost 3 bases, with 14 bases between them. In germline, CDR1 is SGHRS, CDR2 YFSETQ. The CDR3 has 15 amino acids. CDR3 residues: CASSFTAGIDYGYTF. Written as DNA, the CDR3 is TGCGCCAGCAGCTTTACGGCCGGGATAGACTATGGCTACACCTTC.

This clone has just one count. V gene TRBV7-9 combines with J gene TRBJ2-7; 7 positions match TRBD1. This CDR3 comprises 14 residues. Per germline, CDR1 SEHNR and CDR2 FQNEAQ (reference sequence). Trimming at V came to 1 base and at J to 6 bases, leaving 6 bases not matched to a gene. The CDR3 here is CASSLGQGSGEQYV. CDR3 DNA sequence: TGTGCCAGCAGCTTAGGACAGGGTTCGGGCGAGCAGTACGTC.

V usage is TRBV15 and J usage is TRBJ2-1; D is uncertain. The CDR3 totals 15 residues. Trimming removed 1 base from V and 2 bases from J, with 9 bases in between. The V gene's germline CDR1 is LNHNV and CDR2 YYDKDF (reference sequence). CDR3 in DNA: TGTGCCACCAGCAGAGTTTCTCTAACCTACAATGAGCAGTTCTTC. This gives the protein CATSRVSLTYNEQFF.

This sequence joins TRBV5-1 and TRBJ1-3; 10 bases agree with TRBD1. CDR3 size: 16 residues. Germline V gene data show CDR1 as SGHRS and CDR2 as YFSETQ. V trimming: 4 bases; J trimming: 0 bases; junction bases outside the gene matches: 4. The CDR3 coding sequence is TGCGCCAGCAGCCGGGGACAGGGGATCTCTGGAAACACCATATATTTT. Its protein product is CASSRGQGISGNTIYF.